A single sample is the source of the 26 T cell receptor beta chains below, sequenced in a study of regulatory T cells in long-lasting Graves disease. Time point reported: persistent/refractory GD, antithyroid drugs over 5 years with positive TRAb. Generation of the TCR library employed RNA extracted from PBMCs. Through Arm-PCR of CDR3 regions and iRepertoire HTBI primers, TCR beta libraries were built. TCRdb used MiXCR to reprocess the multiplex PCR reads, holding one entry per CDR3 protein. The sample has approximately 400,000 distinct CDR3 sequences; roughly 24% are singletons. Here the sequenced sample was peripheral blood mononuclear cells (PBMCs), taken when the disease was refractory, from a patient treated with antithyroid drugs. Every receptor here comes from a woman aged 40 to 55 with Graves disease.

The rearrangement uses TRBV28 and TRBJ1-2; D is perhaps TRBD1 (5 bases). The CDR3 runs to 14 residues. V was pared by 6 bases and J by 8 bases, with 19 bases between. Germline V gene sequence: CDR1 MDHEN, CDR2 SYDVKM. The DNA for the CDR3 is TGTGCCAGCAGCCCTCTCCTTAGAGGGGTCGGCTACACCTTC. Protein: CASSPLLRGVGYTF.

This clonotype was counted ten times or more. Here the CDR3 reads CASSRDRPTISRETQYF. In nucleotides, the CDR3 is TGTGCCAGCAGTCGGGACCGACCAACCATCTCTAGAGAGACCCAGTACTTC. The rearrangement links TRBV28 to TRBJ2-5; perhaps D is TRBD1 or TRBD2 (5 bases each). Germline V CDR1 and CDR2: MDHEN, SYDVKM. Trimming removed 5 bases from V and 4 bases from J, with 23 bases in between. This CDR3 spans 17 amino acids. Together with reference TRBV28 and TRBJ2-5, the CDR3 gives the full variable domain: DVKVTQSSRYLVKRTGEKVFLECVQDMDHENMFWYRQDPGLGLRLIYFSYDVKMKEKGDIPEGYSVSREKKERFSLILESASTNQTSMYLCASSRDRPTISRETQYFGPGTRLLVL.

In regard to this clonotype: This may stem from a read error, because a much larger clone lies one nucleotide away. V and J are TRBV7-9 and TRBJ1-1; no firm D call. The CDR3 has 16 amino acids. Germline loops: CDR1 SEHNR, CDR2 FQNEAQ (reference sequence). The CDR3 reads CVSAMGFSGRNTEAFF. In DNA form, the CDR3 reads TGTGTCAGTGCCATGGGATTCTCAGGAAGGAACACTGAAGCTTTCTTT.

A note on this clonotype: A much larger clone sits a single nucleotide away, making a read error possible. The rearrangement uses TRBV12-3 or TRBV12-4 and TRBJ1-5, with 9 bases matching TRBD1. The CDR3 extends over 17 amino acids. The ends lost 5 bases at V and 9 bases at J; junction bases unmatched: 17. The CDR3 sequence: CASSGGTGTGPYRPQHF. DNA of the CDR3: TGTGCCAGCAGTGGAGGAACCGGGACAGGGCCCTATCGGCCCCAGCATTTT.

This clonotype was seen at least ten times. The V and J genes are TRBV28 and TRBJ1-2, with 8 nucleotides matching TRBD1. Germline lookup yields CDR1 MDHEN and CDR2 SYDVKM. This CDR3 is built from 17 residues. Trimming at V came to 7 bases and at J to 4 bases, leaving 17 bases not matched to a gene. The CDR3 protein is CASMGTGATLLGYGYTF. The CDR3 DNA reads TGTGCCAGCATGGGGACAGGAGCCACCCTTTTGGGCTATGGCTACACCTTC.

This clonotype was counted at least ten times. V is TRBV28 and J is TRBJ1-2; D not resolved. CDR1 is MDHEN and CDR2 is SYDVKM in the germline V gene. This CDR3 has 14 amino acids. V shed 3 bases and J shed 3 bases, with 11 bases lying between them. The DNA of the CDR3 is TGTGCCAGCAGTTTTTCGAGGGTTTACTATGGCTACACCTTC. It specifies CASSFSRVYYGYTF.

On this clonotype itself: A much larger clone is a single base away; this may be a read error. V and J are TRBV28 and TRBJ1-4; D is unclear. Germline assignment: CDR1 MDHEN and CDR2 SYDVKM. The CDR3 sequence is 12 residues long. This CDR3 reads CASMAAGEELFF. DNA of the CDR3: TGTGCCAGCATGGCGGCGGGTGAAGAACTGTTTTTT.

With regard to this clonotype: A single base separates this from a much larger clone, so it may be a read error. The rearrangement uses TRBV7-8 and TRBJ1-2, with D perhaps TRBD1 (5 bases). From germline, CDR1 is SGHVS and CDR2 FQNEAQ. The CDR3 length is 14 residues. CDR3 DNA: TGTACCAGCAGCTTCGACCCGACAGAGAGTGGCTACACCTTC. It yields the protein CTSSFDPTESGYTF. The full variable domain, in which reference TRBV7-8 and TRBJ1-2 provide the parts outside the CDR3, is GAGVSQSPRYKVAKRGQDVALRCDPISGHVSLFWYQQALGQGPEFLTYFQNEAQLDKSGLPSDRFFAERPEGSVSTLKIQRTQQEDSAVYLCTSSFDPTESGYTFGSGTRLTVV.

This clonotype was observed a handful of times. The gene calls are TRBV20-1 and TRBJ1-2; D is undetermined. Germline V CDR1 and CDR2: DFQATT, SNEGSKA (reference sequence). The V and J ends lost 6 bases and 4 bases respectively, with 12 bases between them. The CDR3 is 12 amino acids. CDR3 bases: TGCAGTGCCCCTGGTCGCACCTATGGCTACACCTTC. It yields the protein CSAPGRTYGYTF.

This clonotype was seen at least ten times. In DNA, the CDR3 is TGTGCCAGCAGTTTTACCCCGGGACAGGGGGCTTTGGGCTACACCTTC. Its protein product is CASSFTPGQGALGYTF. The J gene is TRBJ1-2, the V gene TRBV28, with 12 bases fitting TRBD1. CDR3 size: 16 residues. The ends lost 3 bases at V and 8 bases at J; junction bases unmatched: 10. Looked up from germline, CDR1 is MDHEN and CDR2 is SYDVKM.

This clonotype occurred a few times. The chain couples TRBV29-1 to TRBJ1-1, with D hard to call. CDR1 and CDR2 (germline): SQVTM, ANQGSEA. This CDR3 is built from 15 residues. Trimming took 6 bases from V and 1 from J, leaving 18 bases between them. CDR3 DNA: TGCAGCGTCTACTCTTACGAGAGACAGAACACTGAAGCTTTCTTT. It codes for CSVYSYERQNTEAFF.

The rearrangement uses TRBV9 and TRBJ1-4; the match to TRBD1 covers 9 bases. CDR1 and CDR2 (germline): SGDLS, YYNGEE. The trim removed 0 bases at V and 8 bases at J, leaving 5 bases unmatched. The CDR3 is made up of 15 amino acids. The CDR3 nucleotides read TGTGCCAGCAGCGTAGGGGACAGGGTTTACGAAAAACTGTTTTTT. It encodes CASSVGDRVYEKLFF.

V and J are TRBV27 and TRBJ1-5; D unclear. There are 15 residues in the CDR3. With 2 bases removed from V and 2 bases from J, the gap between germline ends came to 10 bases. The V gene's germline CDR1 is MNHEY and CDR2 SMNVEV (reference sequence). The CDR3 nucleotides are TGTGCCAGCAGTTTAGGTGGCCACGGCAATCAGCCCCAGCATTTT. This encodes CASSLGGHGNQPQHF.

This clonotype turned up a few times. The chain carries TRBV7-3 and TRBJ2-5; a possible D gene is TRBD2 (6 bases). The CDR3 spans 13 residues. Germline CDR1 reads SGHTA; CDR2 reads FQGTGA. Trimming pared 6 bases from V and 5 bases from J, leaving 13 bases between. The CDR3 DNA follows: TGTGCCAGCAGTATGGCAGGGAGGGAGACCCAGTACTTC. It translates to CASSMAGRETQYF.

With regard to this clonotype: Possible read error: a much larger clone is one base away. The chain links TRBV11-2 to TRBJ2-7, with TRBD2 matching over 10 bases. The germline CDR1 and CDR2 sequences are SGHAT and FQNNGV. CDR3 length: 15 residues. DNA of the CDR3: TGTGCCGGCAGCTTAGTCCCTAGCGGGAGTTACGAGCAGTACTTC. It translates to CAGSLVPSGSYEQYF.

The sample holds many counts of this clonotype. V gene TRBV20-1 combines with J gene TRBJ2-5; D is unresolved. From germline, CDR1 is DFQATT and CDR2 SNEGSKA (reference sequence). The CDR3 covers 15 residues. The V end lost 3 bases, the J end lost 0 bases, and 14 bases lay between the germline ends. The CDR3 region is CSASNVGRYQETQYF. CDR3 DNA sequence: TGCAGTGCTAGCAACGTCGGACGGTACCAAGAGACCCAGTACTTC.

This clonotype was seen repeatedly, ten times or more. V is TRBV28 and J is TRBJ2-5; D may correspond to TRBD1 or TRBD2 (6 bases each). CDR3 length: 14 residues. V was cut by 3 bases and J by 5 bases, with 13 bases left in between. Germline loops: CDR1 MDHEN, CDR2 SYDVKM. CDR3 amino acids: CASSFGGGTETQYF. The CDR3, as DNA: TGTGCCAGCAGTTTTGGAGGGGGTACGGAGACCCAGTACTTC.

The rearrangement links TRBV7-9 to TRBJ1-6, with D possibly matching TRBD1 (5 bases). There are 14 residues in the CDR3. Germline lookup yields CDR1 SEHNR and CDR2 FQNEAQ (reference sequence). V was pared by 1 base and J by 11 bases, with 12 bases between. The DNA for the CDR3 is TGTGCCAGCAGCTTAGAAGGGGAAGGGCCACCCCTCCACTTT. It encodes CASSLEGEGPPLHF.

This clonotype was seen ten or more times. The DNA of the CDR3 is TGTGCCATCAGTGTTCCGGGGAATGAAGCTTTCTTT. This encodes CAISVPGNEAFF. This chain connects TRBV10-3 to TRBJ1-1; D remains unclear. Trimming took off 4 bases at V and 7 bases at J, with 10 bases between the two ends. This CDR3 contains 12 residues. Germline-derived CDR1 and CDR2 are ENHRY and SYGVKD.

In its sample, this clonotype was seen many times. The genes are TRBV28 and TRBJ2-6; D is possibly TRBD1 or TRBD2 (5 bases each). CDR1 MDHEN and CDR2 SYDVKM come from the germline V gene. This CDR3 is built from 17 residues. Trimming left V 3 bases short and J 9 bases short, with 21 bases between. The CDR3 DNA sequence: TGTGCCAGCAGTTTTTTCCGGGACCCTCGCCTGGTCAACGTCCTGACTTTC. It specifies CASSFFRDPRLVNVLTF.

At least ten counts were recorded for this clonotype. The chain employs TRBV28 and TRBJ2-2; D remains ambiguous. Looked up from germline, CDR1 is MDHEN and CDR2 is SYDVKM. With 3 bases removed from V and 8 bases from J, the gap between germline ends came to 7 bases. The CDR3 length is 12 residues. The CDR3 sequence: CASSLYLGELFF. In DNA form, the CDR3 reads TGTGCCAGCAGTTTGTATTTGGGGGAGCTGTTTTTT.

There are many counts of this clonotype. The rearrangement links TRBV7-8 to TRBJ2-7; D possibly corresponds to TRBD1 (5 bases). The germline CDR1 and CDR2 sequences are SGHVS and FQNEAQ. The CDR3 totals 13 residues. V was clipped by 1 base and J by 2 bases, with 6 bases between them. The CDR3 loop is CASSLVRAYEQYF. CDR3 DNA: TGTGCCAGCAGCTTAGTCAGGGCCTACGAGCAGTACTTC.

With regard to this clonotype: This could be a read error, since a much larger clone is one nucleotide away. V is TRBV29-1 and J is TRBJ1-5, with D possibly being TRBD1 (5 bases). The CDR3 consists of 13 residues. Trimming removed 5 bases at V and 2 bases at J, with 10 bases between. In germline, CDR1 is SQVTM, CDR2 ANQGSEA. The DNA of the CDR3 is TGCAGCGTTCAACCCAGGGGCAATCAGCCCCAGCATTTT. It encodes CSVQPRGNQPQHF.

A few counts support this clonotype. The CDR3 sequence: CASSENQHYYGYTF. CDR3 bases: TGTGCCAGCAGTGAGAACCAGCATTACTATGGCTACACCTTC. This chain joins TRBV25-1 and TRBJ1-2; no reliable D call. The germline V gene encodes CDR1 MGHDK and CDR2 SYGVNS. V was clipped by 3 bases and J by 3 bases, with 11 bases between them. CDR3 length: 14 amino acids.

The chain couples TRBV24-1 to TRBJ2-7; TRBD2 matches at 9 bases. CDR3 length: 16 residues. The V gene end was trimmed by 4 bases and the J gene end by 0 bases; junction bases not matched to a gene: 6. CDR1 and CDR2 (germline): KGHDR, SFDVKD. The DNA of the CDR3 is TGTGCCACCAGTGACTCCTTAGCGGGAGCCTCCTACGAGCAGTACTTC. It yields the protein CATSDSLAGASYEQYF.

This clonotype was seen more than once but under ten times. The chain has TRBV20-1 and TRBJ1-1; D remains ambiguous. The CDR3 totals 14 residues. Germline V lookup: CDR1 DFQATT, CDR2 SNEGSKA (reference sequence). V gave up 3 bases and J gave up 1 base, with 12 bases separating them. The CDR3 here is CSASPSLKNTEAFF. As DNA, the CDR3 is TGCAGTGCTAGCCCCTCGTTGAAGAACACTGAAGCTTTCTTT.